This TCR beta chain is drawn from a study of blood T cell repertoires in COVID-19. Study as a whole: Sources were T cells, B-cell-depleted T cells, or PBMCs; the material itself was cDNA or gDNA.

The CDR3 sequence is 14 residues long. The V end lost 0 bases, the J end lost 7 bases, and 13 bases lay between the germline ends. CDR1 and CDR2 from the germline V gene are SGHDT and YYEEEE. In the original workflow: Cell counts per sample came from amplifying reference gene primers. Produced via immunoSEQ multiplex PCR; TCRdb's table is partial and in-frame only. The DNA was the basis for D and trimming; V, J and clone size are from that table. The table shows approximately 290,000 clones, with around 85% occurring only once. The sample taken for sequencing was peripheral blood. The chain combines TRBV5-6 with TRBJ1-2, with D possibly matching TRBD1 (6 bases). This clonotype was obtained from a human donor with COVID-19, enrolled during active disease. The donor label of this sample is uncertain. The CDR3 here is CASSLGRQVTGYTF. CDR3 sequence (DNA): TGTGCCAGCAGCTTGGGTCGACAGGTTACTGGCTACACCTTC.